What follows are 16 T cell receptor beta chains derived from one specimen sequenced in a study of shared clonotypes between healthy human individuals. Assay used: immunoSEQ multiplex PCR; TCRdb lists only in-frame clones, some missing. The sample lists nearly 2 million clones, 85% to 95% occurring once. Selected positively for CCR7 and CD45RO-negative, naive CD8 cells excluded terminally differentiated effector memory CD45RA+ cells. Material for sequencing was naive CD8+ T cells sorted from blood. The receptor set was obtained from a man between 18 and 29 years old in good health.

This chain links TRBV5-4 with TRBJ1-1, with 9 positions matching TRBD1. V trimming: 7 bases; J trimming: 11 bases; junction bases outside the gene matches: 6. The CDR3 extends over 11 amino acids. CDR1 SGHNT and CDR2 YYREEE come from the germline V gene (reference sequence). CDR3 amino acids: CASGTGNLAFF. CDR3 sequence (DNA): TGTGCCAGCGGGACAGGGAATTTGGCTTTCTTT.

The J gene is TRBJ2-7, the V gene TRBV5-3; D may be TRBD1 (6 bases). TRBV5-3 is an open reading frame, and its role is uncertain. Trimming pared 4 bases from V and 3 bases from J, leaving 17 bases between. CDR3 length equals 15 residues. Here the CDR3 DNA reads TGTGCCAGAAGCCGTAGAGCGACAGGCGTCTACGAGCAGTACTTC. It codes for CARSRRATGVYEQYF.

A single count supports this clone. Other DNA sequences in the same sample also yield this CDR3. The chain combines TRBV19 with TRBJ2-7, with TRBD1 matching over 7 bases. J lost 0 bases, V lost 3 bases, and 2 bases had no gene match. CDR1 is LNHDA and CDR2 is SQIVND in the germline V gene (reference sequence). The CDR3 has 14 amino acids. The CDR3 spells CASSIGTASYEQYF. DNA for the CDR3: TGTGCCAGTAGTATCGGGACAGCCTCCTACGAGCAGTACTTC.

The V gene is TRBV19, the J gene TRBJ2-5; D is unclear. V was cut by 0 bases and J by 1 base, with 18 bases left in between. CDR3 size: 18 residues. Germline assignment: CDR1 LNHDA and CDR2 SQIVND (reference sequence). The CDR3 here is CASSIDRDLLDSQETQYF. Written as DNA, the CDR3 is TGTGCCAGTAGTATAGATCGAGACCTCCTAGACTCCCAAGAGACCCAGTACTTC.

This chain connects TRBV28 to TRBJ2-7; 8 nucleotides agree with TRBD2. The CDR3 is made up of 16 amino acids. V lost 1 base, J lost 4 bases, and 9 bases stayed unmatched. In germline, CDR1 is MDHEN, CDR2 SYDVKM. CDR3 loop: CASSLSHWRGDYEQYF. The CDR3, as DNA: TGTGCCAGCAGTTTATCTCACTGGCGGGGGGATTACGAGCAGTACTTC.

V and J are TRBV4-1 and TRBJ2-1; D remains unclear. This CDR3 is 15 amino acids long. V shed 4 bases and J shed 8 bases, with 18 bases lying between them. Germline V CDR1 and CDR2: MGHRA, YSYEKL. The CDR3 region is CASSPGPFSLDEQFF. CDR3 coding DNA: TGCGCCAGCAGCCCCGGTCCCTTCTCTCTGGATGAGCAGTTCTTC.

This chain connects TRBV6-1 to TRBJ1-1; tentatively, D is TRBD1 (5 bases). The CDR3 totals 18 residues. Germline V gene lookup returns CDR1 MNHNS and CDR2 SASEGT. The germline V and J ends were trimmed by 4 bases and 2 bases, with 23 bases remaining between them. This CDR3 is CASSGAGTAEPINTEAFF. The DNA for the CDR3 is TGTGCCAGCAGTGGAGCCGGGACGGCAGAACCGATAAACACTGAAGCTTTCTTT.

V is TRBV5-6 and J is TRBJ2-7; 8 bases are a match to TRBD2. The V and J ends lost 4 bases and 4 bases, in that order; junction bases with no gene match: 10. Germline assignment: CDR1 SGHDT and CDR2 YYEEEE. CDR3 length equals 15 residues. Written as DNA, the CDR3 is TGTGCCAGCAGCCATAGCGGGACCGACCTTTACGAGCAGTACTTC. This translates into CASSHSGTDLYEQYF.

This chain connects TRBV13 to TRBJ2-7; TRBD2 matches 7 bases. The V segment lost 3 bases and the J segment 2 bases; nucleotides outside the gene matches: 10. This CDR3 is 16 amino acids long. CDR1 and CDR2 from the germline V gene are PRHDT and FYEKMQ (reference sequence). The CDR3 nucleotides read TGTGCCAGCAGCTTTGCCTCTAGCGGCCTGACCTACGAGCAGTACTTC. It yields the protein CASSFASSGLTYEQYF.

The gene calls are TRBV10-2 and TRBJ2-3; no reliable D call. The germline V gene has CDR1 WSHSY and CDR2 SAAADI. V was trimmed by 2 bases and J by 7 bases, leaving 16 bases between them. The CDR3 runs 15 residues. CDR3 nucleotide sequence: TGCGCCAGCAGTGAGACCTACTCGACAAACTATACGCAGTATTTT. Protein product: CASSETYSTNYTQYF.

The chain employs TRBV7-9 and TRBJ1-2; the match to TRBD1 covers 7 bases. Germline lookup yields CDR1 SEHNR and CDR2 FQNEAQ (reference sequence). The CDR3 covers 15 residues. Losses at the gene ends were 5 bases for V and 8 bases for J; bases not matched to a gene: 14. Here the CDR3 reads CASSLSSDRARGYTF. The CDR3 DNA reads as TGTGCCAGCAGCCTATCTTCCGACAGGGCTAGAGGCTACACCTTC.

The CDR3 region is CASSVGSLGAYEQYF. In DNA, the CDR3 is TGTGCCAGCAGCGTAGGATCCTTAGGGGCCTACGAGCAGTACTTC. The chain joins TRBV9 to TRBJ2-7, with a weak D call TRBD1 (5 bases). The CDR3 spans 15 residues. Trimming cost V 0 bases and J 2 bases, with 12 bases left between them. Germline V gives CDR1 SGDLS, CDR2 YYNGEE.

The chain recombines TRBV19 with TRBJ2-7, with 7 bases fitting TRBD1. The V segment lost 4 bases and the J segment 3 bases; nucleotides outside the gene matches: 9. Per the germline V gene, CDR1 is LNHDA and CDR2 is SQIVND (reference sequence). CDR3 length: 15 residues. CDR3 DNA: TGTGCCAGTAGTACTCACACCGGACAGGACTACGAGCAGTACTTC. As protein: CASSTHTGQDYEQYF.

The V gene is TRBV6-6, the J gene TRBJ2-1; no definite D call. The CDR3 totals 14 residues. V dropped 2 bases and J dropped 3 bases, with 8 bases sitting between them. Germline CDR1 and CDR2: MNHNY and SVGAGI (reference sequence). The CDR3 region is CASSYRVGYNEQFF. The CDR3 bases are TGTGCCAGCAGTTACCGGGTCGGCTACAATGAGCAGTTCTTC.

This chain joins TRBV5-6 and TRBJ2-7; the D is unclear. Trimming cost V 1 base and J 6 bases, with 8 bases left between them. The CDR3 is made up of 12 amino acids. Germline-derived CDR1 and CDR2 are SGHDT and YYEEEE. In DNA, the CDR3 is TGTGCCAGCAGCTTGAATTCGGTCGAGCAGTACTTC. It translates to CASSLNSVEQYF.

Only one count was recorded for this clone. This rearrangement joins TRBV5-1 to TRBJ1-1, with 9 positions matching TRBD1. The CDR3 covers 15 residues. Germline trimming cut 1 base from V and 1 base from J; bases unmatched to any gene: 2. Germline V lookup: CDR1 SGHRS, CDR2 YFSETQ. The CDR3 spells CASSLWTGENTEAFF. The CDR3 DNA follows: TGCGCCAGCAGCTTGTGGACAGGGGAGAACACTGAAGCTTTCTTT. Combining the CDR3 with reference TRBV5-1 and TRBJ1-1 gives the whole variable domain KAGVTQTPRYLIKTRGQQVTLSCSPISGHRSVSWYQQTPGQGLQFLFEYFSETQRNKGNFPGRFSGRQFSNSRSEMNVSTLELGDSALYLCASSLWTGENTEAFFGQGTRLTVV.